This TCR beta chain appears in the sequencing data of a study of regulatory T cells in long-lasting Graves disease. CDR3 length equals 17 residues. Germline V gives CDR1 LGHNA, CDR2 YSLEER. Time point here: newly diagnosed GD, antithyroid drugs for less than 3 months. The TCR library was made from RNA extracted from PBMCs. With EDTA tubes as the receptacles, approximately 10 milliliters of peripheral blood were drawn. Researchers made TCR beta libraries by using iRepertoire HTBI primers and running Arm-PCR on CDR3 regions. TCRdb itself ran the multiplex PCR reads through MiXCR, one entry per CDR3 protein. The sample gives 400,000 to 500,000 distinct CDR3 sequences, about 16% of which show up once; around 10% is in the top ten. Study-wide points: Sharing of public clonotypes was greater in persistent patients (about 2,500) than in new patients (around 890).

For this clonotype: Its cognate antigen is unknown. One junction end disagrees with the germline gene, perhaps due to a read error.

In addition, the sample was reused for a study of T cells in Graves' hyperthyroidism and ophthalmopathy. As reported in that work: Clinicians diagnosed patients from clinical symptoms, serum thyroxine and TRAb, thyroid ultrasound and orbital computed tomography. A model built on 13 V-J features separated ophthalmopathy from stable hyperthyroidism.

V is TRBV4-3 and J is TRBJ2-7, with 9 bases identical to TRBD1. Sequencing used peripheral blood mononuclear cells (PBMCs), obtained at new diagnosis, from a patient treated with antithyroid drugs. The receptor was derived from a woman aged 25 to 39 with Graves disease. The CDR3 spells CVSSQEGPDRGIYEQYF. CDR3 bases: TGCGTCAGCAGCCAAGAGGGACCGGACAGGGGCATCTACGAGCAGTACTTC.